One and the same sample provided the 3 T cell receptor delta chains below, sequenced in a study of human gamma delta and Vdelta1 T cells (dated by TCRdb to 2016 to 2018). The library came from PCR. The instrument given in TCRdb is Illumina MiSeq. TCRdb called clones from the public reads with CATT, and repeated DNA sequences were later combined into one row. Within this sample are fewer than 1,000 delta-chain clones, with roughly 15% of them counted one time only. The ten largest make up around 62% of the sample. The sample was Vdelta1 gamma-delta T cells from blood. According to the study, the label for this sample's cell subset or site signals: Vd1+ T cells from peripheral blood. Receptors were obtained from a human donor in good health.

Of note for this clone: With a much larger clone just one base away, this may be a read error. The same CDR3 also results from other DNA sequences found in this sample. V is TRDV1 and J is TRDJ1; 9 bases are shared with TRDD3. CDR1 is TSWWSYY and CDR2 is QGS in the germline V gene. V lost 4 bases, J lost 5 bases, and 29 bases stayed unmatched. The CDR3 spans 22 residues. CDR3 in amino acids: CALGGPPIPLGIRRGNPDKLIF. In DNA, the CDR3 is TGTGCTCTTGGGGGCCCACCTATTCCTCTGGGGATACGCAGGGGTAACCCTGATAAACTCATCTTT.

In the case of this clone: This sequence may be a read error, since a much larger clone differs from it by one base. The J gene is TRDJ1, the V gene TRDV1; 11 nucleotides line up with TRDD3. The trim removed 1 base at V and 4 bases at J, leaving 29 bases unmatched. CDR1 and CDR2 (germline): TSWWSYY, QGS. This CDR3 has 24 amino acids. The CDR3 coding sequence is TGTGCTCTTGGGGAACATGAGTATAGTCCTACTTTGATTGGGGGATACGCGGCGTACGATAAACTCATCTTT. Its translation: CALGEHEYSPTLIGGYAAYDKLIF.

The J gene is TRDJ3; the V gene was not called. This CDR3 has 10 residues. The CDR3 bases are TGCGCCTGGGACACCCGACAGATGTTTTTC. This gives the protein CAWDTRQMFF.